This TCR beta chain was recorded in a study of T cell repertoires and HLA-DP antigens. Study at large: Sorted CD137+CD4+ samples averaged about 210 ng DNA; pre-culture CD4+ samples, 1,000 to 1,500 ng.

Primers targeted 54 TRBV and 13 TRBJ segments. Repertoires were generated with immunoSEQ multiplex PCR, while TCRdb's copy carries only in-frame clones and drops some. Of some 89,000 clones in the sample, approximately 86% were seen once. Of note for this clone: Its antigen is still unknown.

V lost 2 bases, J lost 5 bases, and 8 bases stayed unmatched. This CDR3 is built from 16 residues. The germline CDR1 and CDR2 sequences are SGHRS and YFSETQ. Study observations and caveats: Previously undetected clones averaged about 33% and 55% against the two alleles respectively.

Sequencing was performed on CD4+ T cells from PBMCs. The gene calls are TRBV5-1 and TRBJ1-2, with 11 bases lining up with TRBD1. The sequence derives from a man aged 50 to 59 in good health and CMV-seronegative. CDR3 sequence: CASSFFPGQGGYGYTF. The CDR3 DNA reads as TGCGCCAGCAGCTTCTTCCCGGGACAGGGGGGTTATGGCTACACCTTC.